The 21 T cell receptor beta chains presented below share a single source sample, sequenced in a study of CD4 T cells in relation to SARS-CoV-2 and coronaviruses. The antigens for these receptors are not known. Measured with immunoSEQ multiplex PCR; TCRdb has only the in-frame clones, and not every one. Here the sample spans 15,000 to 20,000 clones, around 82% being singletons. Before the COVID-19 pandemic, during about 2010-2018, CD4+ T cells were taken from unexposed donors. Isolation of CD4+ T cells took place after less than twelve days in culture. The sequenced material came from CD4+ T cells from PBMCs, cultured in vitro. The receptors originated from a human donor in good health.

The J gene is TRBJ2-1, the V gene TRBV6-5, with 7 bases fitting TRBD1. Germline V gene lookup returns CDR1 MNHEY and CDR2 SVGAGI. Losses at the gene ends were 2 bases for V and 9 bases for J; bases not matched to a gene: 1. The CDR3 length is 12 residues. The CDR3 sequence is CASSYPGGEQFF. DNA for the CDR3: TGTGCCAGCAGTTACCCAGGGGGTGAGCAGTTCTTC.

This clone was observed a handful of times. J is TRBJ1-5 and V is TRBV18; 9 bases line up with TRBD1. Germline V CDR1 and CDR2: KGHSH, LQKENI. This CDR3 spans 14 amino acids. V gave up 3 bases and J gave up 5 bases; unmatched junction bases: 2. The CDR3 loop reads CASSPDRGDQPQHF. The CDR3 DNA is TGTGCCAGCTCACCGGACAGGGGAGATCAGCCCCAGCATTTT.

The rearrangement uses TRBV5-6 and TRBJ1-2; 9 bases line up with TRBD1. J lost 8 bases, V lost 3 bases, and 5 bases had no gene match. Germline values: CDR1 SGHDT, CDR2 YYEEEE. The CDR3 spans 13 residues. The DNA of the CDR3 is TGTGCCAGCAGCTACAGGGGGCGCCGGGGCTACACCTTC. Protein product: CASSYRGRRGYTF.

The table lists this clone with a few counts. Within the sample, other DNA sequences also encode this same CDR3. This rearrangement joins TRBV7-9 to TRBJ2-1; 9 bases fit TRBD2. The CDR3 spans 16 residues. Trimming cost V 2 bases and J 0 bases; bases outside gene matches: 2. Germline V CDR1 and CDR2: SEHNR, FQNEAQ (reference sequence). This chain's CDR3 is CASSLRAGGSYNEQFF. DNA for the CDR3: TGTGCCAGCAGCTTAAGAGCGGGAGGCTCCTACAATGAGCAGTTCTTC.

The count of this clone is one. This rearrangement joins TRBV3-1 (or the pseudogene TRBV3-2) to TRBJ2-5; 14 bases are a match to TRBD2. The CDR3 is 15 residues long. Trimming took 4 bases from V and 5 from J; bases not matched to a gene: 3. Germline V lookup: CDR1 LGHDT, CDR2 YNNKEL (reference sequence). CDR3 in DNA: TGTGCCAGCAGCCTGGGACTAGCGGGAGATGAGACCCAGTACTTC. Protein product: CASSLGLAGDETQYF.

The CDR3 loop is CASSFPGTRENEQFF. CDR3 DNA sequence: TGTGCCAGCAGCTTCCCCGGGACTAGAGAGAATGAGCAGTTCTTC. V and J are TRBV7-9 and TRBJ2-1; 8 bases fit TRBD2. The CDR3 covers 15 residues. V lost 3 bases to trimming and J lost 7 bases; unmatched junction nucleotides: 8. From germline, CDR1 is SEHNR and CDR2 FQNEAQ (reference sequence). Together with reference TRBV7-9 and TRBJ2-1, the CDR3 gives the full variable domain: DTGVSQNPRHKITKRGQNVTFRCDPISEHNRLYWYRQTLGQGPEFLTYFQNEAQLEKSRLLSDRFSAERPKGSFSTLEIQRTEQGDSAMYLCASSFPGTRENEQFFGPGTRLTVL.

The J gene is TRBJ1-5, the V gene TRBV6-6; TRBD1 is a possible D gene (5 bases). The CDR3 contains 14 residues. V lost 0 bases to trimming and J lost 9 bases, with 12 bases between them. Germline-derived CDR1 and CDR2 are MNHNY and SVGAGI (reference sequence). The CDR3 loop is CASSYSRGPMPQHF. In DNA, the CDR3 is TGTGCCAGCAGTTACTCGAGGGGCCCCATGCCCCAGCATTTT.

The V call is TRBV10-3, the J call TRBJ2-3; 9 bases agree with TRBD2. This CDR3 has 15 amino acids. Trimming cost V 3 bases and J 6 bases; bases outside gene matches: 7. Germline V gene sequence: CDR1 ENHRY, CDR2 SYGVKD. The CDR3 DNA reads TGTGCCATCAGTGAACGGCGGGAGGGCCGGGATACGCAGTATTTT. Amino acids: CAISERREGRDTQYF.

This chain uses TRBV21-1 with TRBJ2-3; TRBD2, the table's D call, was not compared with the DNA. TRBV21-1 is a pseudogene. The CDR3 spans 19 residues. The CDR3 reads CASSKVMGSVRLAGDTQYF. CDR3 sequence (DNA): TGTGCCAGCAGCAAAGTTATGGGGTCGGTTCGGCTAGCGGGAGATACGCAGTATTTT.

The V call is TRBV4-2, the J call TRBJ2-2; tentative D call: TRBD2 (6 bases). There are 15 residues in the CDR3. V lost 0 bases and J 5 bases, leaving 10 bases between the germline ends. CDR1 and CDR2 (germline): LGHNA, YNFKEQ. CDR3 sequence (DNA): TGTGCCAGCAGCCAAGAATACGGGACTACCGGGGAGCTGTTTTTT. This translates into CASSQEYGTTGELFF.

The CDR3 sequence is CASSLPNVAGAIVLADTQYF. CDR3 coding DNA: TGTGCCAGCAGCCTCCCTAATGTAGCGGGAGCGATTGTTCTAGCAGATACGCAGTATTTT. The chain recombines TRBV7-3 with TRBJ2-3, with 9 bases aligning to TRBD2. The CDR3 extends over 20 amino acids. Germline V gene data show CDR1 as SGHTA and CDR2 as FQGTGA. With 5 bases clipped from V and 4 bases from J, the junction kept 22 bases outside the gene matches.

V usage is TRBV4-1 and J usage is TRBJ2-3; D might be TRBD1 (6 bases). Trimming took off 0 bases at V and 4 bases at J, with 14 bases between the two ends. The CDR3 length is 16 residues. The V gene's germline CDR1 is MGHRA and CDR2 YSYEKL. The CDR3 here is CASSQEGGRGPDTQYF. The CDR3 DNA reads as TGCGCCAGCAGCCAAGAAGGCGGCAGGGGCCCAGATACGCAGTATTTT.

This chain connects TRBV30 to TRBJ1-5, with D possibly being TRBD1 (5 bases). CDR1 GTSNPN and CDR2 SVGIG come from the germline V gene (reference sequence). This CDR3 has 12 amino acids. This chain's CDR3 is CALGVSNQPQHF. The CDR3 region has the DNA TGTGCTCTGGGGGTGAGCAATCAGCCCCAGCATTTT.

The CDR3 sequence is CASSPGENSPLHF. Written as DNA, the CDR3 is TGTGCCAGCAGCCCCGGAGAGAATTCACCCCTCCACTTT. V is TRBV7-8 and J is TRBJ1-6, with D hard to call. The CDR3 loop spans 13 amino acids. From germline, CDR1 is SGHVS and CDR2 FQNEAQ. V lost 5 bases and J 7 bases, leaving 9 bases between the germline ends.

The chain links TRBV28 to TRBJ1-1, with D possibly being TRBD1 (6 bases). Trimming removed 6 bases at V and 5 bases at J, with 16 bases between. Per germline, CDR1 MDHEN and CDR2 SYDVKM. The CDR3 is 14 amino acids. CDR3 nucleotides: TGTGCCAGCAGCCCGGGCCTAGGGGGGACTGAAGCTTTCTTT. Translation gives CASSPGLGGTEAFF.

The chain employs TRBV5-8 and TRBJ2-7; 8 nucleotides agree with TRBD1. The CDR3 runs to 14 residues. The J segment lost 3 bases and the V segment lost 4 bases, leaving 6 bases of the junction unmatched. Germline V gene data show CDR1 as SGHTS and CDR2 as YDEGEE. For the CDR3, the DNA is TGTGCCAGCAGCGAGGACAGGGATCGCTACGAGCAGTACTTC. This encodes CASSEDRDRYEQYF.

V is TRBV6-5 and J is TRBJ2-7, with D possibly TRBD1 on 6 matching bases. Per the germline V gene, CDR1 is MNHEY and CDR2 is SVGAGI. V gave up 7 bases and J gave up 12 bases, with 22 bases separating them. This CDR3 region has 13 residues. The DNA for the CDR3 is TGTGCCAGCAAGCTTGGGGGCCATACTAGAGTGTACTTC. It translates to CASKLGGHTRVYF.

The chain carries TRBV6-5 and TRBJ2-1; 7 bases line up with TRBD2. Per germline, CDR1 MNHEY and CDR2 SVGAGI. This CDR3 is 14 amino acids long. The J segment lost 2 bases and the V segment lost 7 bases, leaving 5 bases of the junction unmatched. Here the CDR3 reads CASIHSGPYNEQFF. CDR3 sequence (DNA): TGTGCCAGCATCCATAGCGGGCCCTACAATGAGCAGTTCTTC.

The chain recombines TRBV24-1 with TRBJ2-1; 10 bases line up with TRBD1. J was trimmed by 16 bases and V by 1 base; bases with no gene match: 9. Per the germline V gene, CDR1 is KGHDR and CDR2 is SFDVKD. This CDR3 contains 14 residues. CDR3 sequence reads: CATSDFNSGTGEFF. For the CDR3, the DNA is TGTGCCACCAGTGATTTTAATTCTGGGACAGGGGAATTCTTC.

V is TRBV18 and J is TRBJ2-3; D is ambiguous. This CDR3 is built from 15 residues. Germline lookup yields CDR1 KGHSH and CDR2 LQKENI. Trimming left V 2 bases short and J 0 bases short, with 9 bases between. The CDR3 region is CASSPIQTSTDTQYF. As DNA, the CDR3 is TGTGCCAGCTCACCAATACAGACTAGCACAGATACGCAGTATTTT.

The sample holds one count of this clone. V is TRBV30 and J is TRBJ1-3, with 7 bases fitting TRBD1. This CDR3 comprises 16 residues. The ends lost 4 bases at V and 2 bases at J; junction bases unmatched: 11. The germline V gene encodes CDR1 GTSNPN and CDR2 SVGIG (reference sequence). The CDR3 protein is CAWTDRGGWTGNTIYF. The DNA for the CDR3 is TGTGCCTGGACAGACAGAGGGGGCTGGACTGGAAACACCATATATTTT.